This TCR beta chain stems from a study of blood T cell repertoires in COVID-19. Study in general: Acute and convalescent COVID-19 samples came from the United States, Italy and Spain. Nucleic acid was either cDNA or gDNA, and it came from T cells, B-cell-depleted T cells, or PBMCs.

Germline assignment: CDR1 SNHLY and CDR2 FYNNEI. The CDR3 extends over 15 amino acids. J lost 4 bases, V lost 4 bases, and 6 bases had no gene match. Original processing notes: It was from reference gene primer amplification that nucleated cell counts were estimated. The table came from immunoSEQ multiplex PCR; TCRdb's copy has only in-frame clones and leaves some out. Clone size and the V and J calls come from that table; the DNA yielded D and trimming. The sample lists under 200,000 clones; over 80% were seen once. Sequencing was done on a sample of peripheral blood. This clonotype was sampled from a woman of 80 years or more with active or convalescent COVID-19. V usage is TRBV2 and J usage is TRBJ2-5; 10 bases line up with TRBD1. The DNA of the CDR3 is TGTGCCAGCAGTGTCCATGACAGGGGGCTAGAGACCCAGTACTTC. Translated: CASSVHDRGLETQYF.